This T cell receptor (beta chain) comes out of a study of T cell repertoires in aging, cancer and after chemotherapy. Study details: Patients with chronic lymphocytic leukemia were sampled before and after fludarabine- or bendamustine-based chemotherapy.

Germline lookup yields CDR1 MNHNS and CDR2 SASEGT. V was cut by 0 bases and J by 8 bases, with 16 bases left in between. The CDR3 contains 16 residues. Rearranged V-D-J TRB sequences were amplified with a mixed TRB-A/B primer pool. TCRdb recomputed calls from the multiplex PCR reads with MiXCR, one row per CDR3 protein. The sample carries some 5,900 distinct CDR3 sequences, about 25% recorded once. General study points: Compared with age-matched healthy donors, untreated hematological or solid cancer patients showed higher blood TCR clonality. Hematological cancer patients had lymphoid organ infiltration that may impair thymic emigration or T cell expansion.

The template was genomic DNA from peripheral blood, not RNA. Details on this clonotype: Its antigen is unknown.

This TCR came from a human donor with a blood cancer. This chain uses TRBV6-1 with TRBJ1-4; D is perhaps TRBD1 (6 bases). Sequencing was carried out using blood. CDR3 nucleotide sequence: TGTGCCAGCAGTGAAGCGTGGGGGGGCGGATCCGAAAAACTGTTTTTT. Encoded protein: CASSEAWGGGSEKLFF.